These T cell receptor beta chains were read from a single sample in a study of technical replicates of blood from a few donors. Sequencing was performed with immunoSEQ multiplex PCR; in TCRdb, only in-frame clones are kept and a portion is missing. The table lists about 83,000 clones, approximately 94% of them singletons. The sequencing sample was made of T cells isolated from PBMCs. These receptors came from a human donor in good health. CDR3s include the opening cysteine and the closing phenylalanine or tryptophan. Each record gives: clone size, V gene, J gene, D gene, CDR3 DNA, CDR3 protein. D genes are given only for firm matches. Rows give clone size only sometimes, using once, few, many, or a class for an expanded clone.

clone_size: once
v_call: TRBV6-1
j_call: TRBJ2-7
d_call: -
cdr3_nt: TGTGCCAGCAGTGGAGCCACCTACGAGCAGTACTTC
cdr3_aa: CASSGATYEQYF

clone_size: -
v_call: TRBV28
j_call: TRBJ2-3
d_call: -
cdr3_nt: TGTGCCAGCAGTTTAGAGCGGAGGGGAGATACGCAGTATTTT
cdr3_aa: CASSLERRGDTQYF

clone_size: -
v_call: TRBV29-1
j_call: TRBJ2-1
d_call: -
cdr3_nt: TGCAGCGTTGTCGCGGCAATCTACAATGAGCAGTTCTTC
cdr3_aa: CSVVAAIYNEQFF

clone_size: -
v_call: TRBV5-1
j_call: TRBJ2-3
d_call: TRBD2
cdr3_nt: TGCGCCAGCAGCCTAGCGGCAAAACCAAGAGCCACAGATACGCAGTATTTT
cdr3_aa: CASSLAAKPRATDTQYF

clone_size: -
v_call: TRBV18
j_call: TRBJ1-1
d_call: -
cdr3_nt: TGTGCCAGCTCACCATCAGGTAACACTGAAGCTTTCTTT
cdr3_aa: CASSPSGNTEAFF

clone_size: -
v_call: TRBV5-1
j_call: TRBJ2-2
d_call: TRBD1
cdr3_nt: TGCGCCAGCAGCCCAGACAGGGTCCTCTCGCCGGCCGGGGAGCTGTTTTTT
cdr3_aa: CASSPDRVLSPAGELFF

clone_size: -
v_call: TRBV9
j_call: TRBJ1-6
d_call: -
cdr3_nt: TGTGCCAGCAGCGTAGTTGACAGCAATTCACCCCTCCACTTT
cdr3_aa: CASSVVDSNSPLHF

clone_size: -
v_call: TRBV28
j_call: TRBJ1-4
d_call: -
cdr3_nt: TGTGCCAGCAGTTTAAGGGGCAAAGGTGCAACTAATGAAAAACTGTTTTTT
cdr3_aa: CASSLRGKGATNEKLFF

clone_size: once
v_call: TRBV10-3
j_call: TRBJ2-5
d_call: -
cdr3_nt: TGTGCCATCGGGGCTGGGAACGGGACCCAGTACTTC
cdr3_aa: CAIGAGNGTQYF

clone_size: -
v_call: TRBV11-2
j_call: TRBJ2-5
d_call: -
cdr3_nt: TGTGCCAGCAGCTTAAATGTAGCTCGACAAGAGACCCAGTACTTC
cdr3_aa: CASSLNVARQETQYF

clone_size: -
v_call: TRBV5-5
j_call: TRBJ1-1
d_call: -
cdr3_nt: TGTGCCAGCAGCGTGCACAGGGAGAGGGCTTTCTTT
cdr3_aa: CASSVHRERAFF

clone_size: -
v_call: TRBV6-5
j_call: TRBJ2-7
d_call: TRBD2
cdr3_nt: TGTGCCAGCGGCGGCACTAGCGGGAGGGAGCAGTACTTC
cdr3_aa: CASGGTSGREQYF

clone_size: -
v_call: TRBV6-1
j_call: TRBJ2-5
d_call: TRBD2
cdr3_nt: TGTGCCAGCAGTTGGGGACTAGGTTCTCAAGAGACCCAGTACTTC
cdr3_aa: CASSWGLGSQETQYF

clone_size: -
v_call: TRBV6-5
j_call: TRBJ2-3
d_call: -
cdr3_nt: TGTGCCAGCAGCCCATCTCGGGATACGCAGTATTTT
cdr3_aa: CASSPSRDTQYF

clone_size: -
v_call: TRBV6-5
j_call: TRBJ1-3
d_call: TRBD1
cdr3_nt: TGTGCCAGCAGTTACGAAAGGACAGGGGACCCGAACACCATATATTTT
cdr3_aa: CASSYERTGDPNTIYF

clone_size: -
v_call: TRBV27
j_call: TRBJ1-2
d_call: TRBD1
cdr3_nt: TGTGCCAGCAGGGACAGGGTCTTGGCTGGCTACACCTTC
cdr3_aa: CASRDRVLAGYTF

clone_size: -
v_call: TRBV5-5
j_call: TRBJ2-7
d_call: TRBD1
cdr3_nt: TGTGCCAGCAGCTTGGATACAGGGGAGCTGTACGAGCAGTACTTC
cdr3_aa: CASSLDTGELYEQYF

clone_size: -
v_call: TRBV4-1
j_call: TRBJ1-5
d_call: -
cdr3_nt: TGCGCCAGCAGCCAAGCCCTTCGCAATCAGCCCCAGCATTTT
cdr3_aa: CASSQALRNQPQHF

clone_size: -
v_call: TRBV27
j_call: TRBJ1-1
d_call: -
cdr3_nt: TGTGCCAGCAGTTTGGGTCCAGGGGTTACTGAAGCTTTCTTT
cdr3_aa: CASSLGPGVTEAFF

clone_size: -
v_call: TRBV10-3
j_call: TRBJ2-3
d_call: -
cdr3_nt: TGTGCCATCAGTGAGCAGGTAGCGTGGACAGATACGCAGTATTTT
cdr3_aa: CAISEQVAWTDTQYF

clone_size: -
v_call: TRBV6-1
j_call: TRBJ1-4
d_call: -
cdr3_nt: TGTGCCAGCCGATTGCTAGTCGAAAAACTGTTTTTT
cdr3_aa: CASRLLVEKLFF

clone_size: once
v_call: TRBV6-5
j_call: TRBJ1-1
d_call: -
cdr3_nt: TGTGCCAGCAGCCGGGGGGGGCGAGGAAAGACTGAAGCTTTCTTT
cdr3_aa: CASSRGGRGKTEAFF

clone_size: -
v_call: TRBV4-1
j_call: TRBJ1-6
d_call: -
cdr3_nt: TGCGCCAGCAGCCAAGCGTCCAATTCACCCCTCCACTTT
cdr3_aa: CASSQASNSPLHF

clone_size: -
v_call: TRBV4-1
j_call: TRBJ2-7
d_call: TRBD1
cdr3_nt: TGCGCCAGCAGCCAGGGGACAGGGGGAACCTCCTACGAGCAGTACTTC
cdr3_aa: CASSQGTGGTSYEQYF